The 6 T cell receptor beta chains in this list originate from one sample, sequenced in a study of shared clonotypes between healthy human individuals. Using immunoSEQ multiplex PCR, the repertoire was profiled, and TCRdb retains in-frame clones only, with some absent. The data contain some 2.1 million clones, approximately 95% of them singletons. The sample consisted of naive CD4+ T cells sorted from blood. Subset reported: CD45RA+ positively selected. These receptors came from a young man in good health.

The chain uses TRBV5-1 and TRBJ2-7; the D is unclear. This CDR3 comprises 15 residues. Germline CDR1 is SGHRS and CDR2 is YFSETQ. Between the trimmed V and J ends, which lost 0 bases and 1 base, there was a span of 11 bases. The CDR3 DNA follows: TGCGCCAGCAGCTTGGCTTTTGGCCAGTCCTACGAGCAGTACTTC. It encodes CASSLAFGQSYEQYF. The whole variable domain, remainder taken from reference TRBV5-1 and TRBJ2-7, is KAGVTQTPRYLIKTRGQQVTLSCSPISGHRSVSWYQQTPGQGLQFLFEYFSETQRNKGNFPGRFSGRQFSNSRSEMNVSTLELGDSALYLCASSLAFGQSYEQYFGPGTRLTVT.

The gene calls are TRBV13 and TRBJ2-3; 7 bases align to TRBD1. Per germline, CDR1 PRHDT and CDR2 FYEKMQ (reference sequence). The CDR3 contains 16 residues. V dropped 4 bases and J dropped 3; count of bases not matched to a gene: 10. The CDR3 coding sequence is TGTGCCAGCAGCTCCCGACAGGGCCGGAGAACAGATACGCAGTATTTT. This gives the protein CASSSRQGRRTDTQYF.

The CDR3 nucleotides read TGCAGCGTTGAGGGGGGGCCACGAGAGACCCAGTACTTC. Translation gives CSVEGGPRETQYF. The chain uses TRBV29-1 and TRBJ2-5, with D tentatively TRBD2 (7 bases). Germline CDR1 SQVTM, CDR2 ANQGSEA. Deletions cut 3 bases from V and 4 bases from J, with 12 bases between. The CDR3 runs to 13 residues.

This chain joins TRBV30 and TRBJ2-3, with D unresolved. The V end lost 5 bases, the J end lost 7 bases, and 10 bases lay between the germline ends. The length of the CDR3 is 11 residues. Germline loops: CDR1 GTSNPN, CDR2 SVGIG (reference sequence). The CDR3 loop reads CAWLRGHTQYF. CDR3 coding DNA: TGTGCCTGGTTACGAGGCCATACGCAGTATTTT. Looking up the rest from reference TRBV30 and TRBJ2-3 gives the full variable domain: SQTIHQWPATLVQPVGSPLSLECTVEGTSNPNLYWYRQAAGRGLQLLFYSVGIGQISSEVPQNLSASRPQDRQFILSSKKLLLSDSGFYLCAWLRGHTQYFGPGTRLTVL.

V is TRBV28 and J is TRBJ2-1; a weak D match, TRBD2 (7 bases). The germline CDR1 and CDR2 sequences are MDHEN and SYDVKM. The V end was cut by 6 bases, the J end by 9 bases, with 15 bases between. The CDR3 is 13 residues long. The CDR3 DNA reads as TGTGCCAGCAGCCCCGGGGGGCGGATTGAGCAGTTCTTC. Amino acids: CASSPGGRIEQFF.

The rearrangement uses TRBV6-6 and TRBJ1-1; 9 positions agree with TRBD1. Looked up from germline, CDR1 is MNHNY and CDR2 is SVGAGI (reference sequence). The CDR3 consists of 15 residues. V was pared by 5 bases and J by 6 bases, with 10 bases of the junction left unmatched. CDR3 region: CASSKVTGGTAEAFF. The CDR3 nucleotides are TGTGCCAGCAGTAAGGTGACAGGGGGTACGGCTGAAGCTTTCTTT.